A selection of T cell receptor beta chains follows, all from one sample in a study of blood T cell repertoires in COVID-19. Assay used: immunoSEQ multiplex PCR; TCRdb lists only in-frame clones, some missing. The repertoire includes about 200,000 clones, under 90% of them detected once, and about 7% sits in the top ten. Material: peripheral blood. Every receptor here comes from a man in his forties with acute or convalescent COVID-19. The CDR3 runs from the conserved cysteine through the conserved F or W. Each record gives: CDR3 length, J gene, D gene, V gene, clone size, CDR3 protein, CDR3 DNA. A D gene is named only where the DNA matches it firmly. The listing skips clone size in some rows; elsewhere it reads once, few, many or a size class.

CDR3 length: 15
J gene: TRBJ1-2
D gene: TRBD1
V gene: TRBV5-4
clone size: NA
CDR3 protein: CASSRTGPPAGGYTF
CDR3 DNA: TGTGCCAGCAGCAGGACAGGGCCCCCGGCGGGTGGCTACACCTTC

CDR3 length: 15
J gene: TRBJ1-3
D gene: NA
V gene: TRBV6-5
clone size: NA
CDR3 protein: CASSYSQGSLNTIYF
CDR3 DNA: TGTGCCAGCAGTTACTCTCAGGGTAGCTTAAACACCATATATTTT

CDR3 length: 12
J gene: TRBJ1-2
D gene: NA
V gene: TRBV12-3/TRBV12-4
clone size: NA
CDR3 protein: CASSYRNYGYTF
CDR3 DNA: TGTGCCAGCAGTTACAGAAACTATGGCTACACCTTC

CDR3 length: 15
J gene: TRBJ1-5
D gene: TRBD1
V gene: TRBV9
clone size: NA
CDR3 protein: CASSVAGQIHQPQHF
CDR3 DNA: TGTGCCAGCAGCGTAGCGGGACAGATTCATCAGCCCCAGCATTTT

CDR3 length: 15
J gene: TRBJ2-1
D gene: NA
V gene: TRBV7-9
clone size: NA
CDR3 protein: CASSKMEDGYNEQFF
CDR3 DNA: TGTGCCAGCAGTAAGATGGAGGACGGATACAATGAGCAGTTCTTC

CDR3 length: 13
J gene: TRBJ1-1
D gene: NA
V gene: TRBV7-3
clone size: NA
CDR3 protein: CASSSLEGTEAFF
CDR3 DNA: TGTGCCAGCAGCTCATTGGAGGGTACTGAAGCTTTCTTT

CDR3 length: 13
J gene: TRBJ1-2
D gene: NA
V gene: TRBV30
clone size: NA
CDR3 protein: CAWSPGANYGYTF
CDR3 DNA: TGTGCCTGGAGTCCAGGTGCCAACTATGGCTACACCTTC

CDR3 length: 15
J gene: TRBJ2-2
D gene: TRBD1
V gene: TRBV3-1/TRBV3-2
clone size: few
CDR3 protein: CASSHDRGSPGELFF
CDR3 DNA: TGTGCCAGCAGCCACGACAGGGGGTCTCCCGGGGAGCTGTTTTTT

CDR3 length: 13
J gene: TRBJ1-1
D gene: NA
V gene: TRBV3-1/TRBV3-2
clone size: NA
CDR3 protein: CASSQVGGTEAFF
CDR3 DNA: TGTGCCAGCAGCCAAGTCGGAGGTACTGAAGCTTTCTTT

CDR3 length: 16
J gene: TRBJ1-5
D gene: TRBD1
V gene: TRBV5-8
clone size: NA
CDR3 protein: CASSYSTRGYNQPQHF
CDR3 DNA: TGTGCCAGCAGTTACTCCACCAGGGGGTACAATCAGCCCCAGCATTTT

CDR3 length: 16
J gene: TRBJ2-5
D gene: TRBD2
V gene: TRBV10-2
clone size: NA
CDR3 protein: CASSRTSGGDQETQYF
CDR3 DNA: TGCGCCAGCAGTAGAACTAGCGGGGGGGATCAAGAGACCCAGTACTTC

CDR3 length: 15
J gene: TRBJ1-1
D gene: NA
V gene: TRBV6-5
clone size: NA
CDR3 protein: CASKTGRRLNTEAFF
CDR3 DNA: TGTGCCAGCAAGACAGGACGACGCTTGAACACTGAAGCTTTCTTT

CDR3 length: 13
J gene: TRBJ1-2
D gene: NA
V gene: TRBV2
clone size: NA
CDR3 protein: CASRWTIVDGYTF
CDR3 DNA: TGTGCCAGCAGGTGGACAATAGTGGATGGCTACACCTTC

CDR3 length: 15
J gene: TRBJ1-1
D gene: NA
V gene: TRBV11-3
clone size: NA
CDR3 protein: CASSNSEVVLTEAFF
CDR3 DNA: TGTGCCAGCAGCAACTCGGAGGTGGTTTTGACTGAAGCTTTCTTT

CDR3 length: 15
J gene: TRBJ1-1
D gene: NA
V gene: TRBV2
clone size: NA
CDR3 protein: CASLTWAGLGTEAFF
CDR3 DNA: TGTGCCAGCCTAACGTGGGCGGGTTTGGGCACTGAAGCTTTCTTT

CDR3 length: 15
J gene: TRBJ1-5
D gene: TRBD1
V gene: TRBV28
clone size: once
CDR3 protein: CASSPEQGQSQPQHF
CDR3 DNA: TGTGCCAGCAGCCCTGAACAGGGGCAAAGTCAGCCCCAGCATTTT